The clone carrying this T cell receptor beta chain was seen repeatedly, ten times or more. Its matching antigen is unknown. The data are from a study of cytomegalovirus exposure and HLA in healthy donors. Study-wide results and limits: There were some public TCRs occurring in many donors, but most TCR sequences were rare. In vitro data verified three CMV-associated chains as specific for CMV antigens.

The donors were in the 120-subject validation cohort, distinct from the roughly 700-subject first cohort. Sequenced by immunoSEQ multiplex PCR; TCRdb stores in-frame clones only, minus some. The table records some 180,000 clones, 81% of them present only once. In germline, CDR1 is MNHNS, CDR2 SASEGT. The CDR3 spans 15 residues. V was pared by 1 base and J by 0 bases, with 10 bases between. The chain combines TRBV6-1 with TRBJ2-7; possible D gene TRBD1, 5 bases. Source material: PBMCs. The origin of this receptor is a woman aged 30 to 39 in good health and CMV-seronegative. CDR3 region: CASSEVGDSSYEQYF. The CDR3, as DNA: TGTGCCAGCAGTGAAGTTGGTGACAGCTCCTACGAGCAGTACTTC.